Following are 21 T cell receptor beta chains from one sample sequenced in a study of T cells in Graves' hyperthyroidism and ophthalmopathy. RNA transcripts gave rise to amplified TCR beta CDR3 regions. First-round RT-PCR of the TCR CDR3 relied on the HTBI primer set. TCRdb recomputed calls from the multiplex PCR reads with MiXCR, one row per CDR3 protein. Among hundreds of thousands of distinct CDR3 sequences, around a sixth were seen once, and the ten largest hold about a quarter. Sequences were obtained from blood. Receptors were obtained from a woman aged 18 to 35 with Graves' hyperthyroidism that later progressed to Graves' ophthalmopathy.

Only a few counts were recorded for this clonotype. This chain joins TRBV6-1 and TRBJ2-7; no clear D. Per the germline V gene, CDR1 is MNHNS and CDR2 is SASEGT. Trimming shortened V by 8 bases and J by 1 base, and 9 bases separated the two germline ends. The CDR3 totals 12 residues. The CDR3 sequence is CASLDGSYEQYF. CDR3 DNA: TGTGCCAGCTTGGACGGATCCTACGAGCAGTACTTC.

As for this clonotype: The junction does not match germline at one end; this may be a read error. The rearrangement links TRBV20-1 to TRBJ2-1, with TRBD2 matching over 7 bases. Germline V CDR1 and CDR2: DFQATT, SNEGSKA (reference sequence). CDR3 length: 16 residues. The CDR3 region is CSARDSPSGSYNDQFF. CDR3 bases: TGCAGTGCTAGAGATTCCCCTAGCGGCTCCTACAATGATCAGTTCTTC.

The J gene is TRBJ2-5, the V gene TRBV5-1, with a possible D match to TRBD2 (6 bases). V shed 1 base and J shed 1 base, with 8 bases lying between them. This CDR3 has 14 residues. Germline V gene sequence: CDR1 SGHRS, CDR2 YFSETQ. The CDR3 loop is CASSLYSGQETQYF. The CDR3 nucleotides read TGCGCCAGCAGCTTGTATAGCGGCCAAGAGACCCAGTACTTC.

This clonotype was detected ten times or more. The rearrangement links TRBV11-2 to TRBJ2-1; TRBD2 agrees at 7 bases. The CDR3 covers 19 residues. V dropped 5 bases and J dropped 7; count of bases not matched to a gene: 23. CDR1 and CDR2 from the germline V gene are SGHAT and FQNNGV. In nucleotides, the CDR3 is TGTGCCAGCAGCCTCCCATCGGAGGATGAGCGGGGTTTTCGGAATGAGCAGTTCTTC. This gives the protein CASSLPSEDERGFRNEQFF.

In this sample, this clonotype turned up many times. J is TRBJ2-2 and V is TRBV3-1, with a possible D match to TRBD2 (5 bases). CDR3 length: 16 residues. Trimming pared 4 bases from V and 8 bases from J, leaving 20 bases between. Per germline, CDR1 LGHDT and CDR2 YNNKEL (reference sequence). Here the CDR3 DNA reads TGTGCCAGCAGCCCCCTACCCCGGACTTCCTCAGGGGAGCTGTTTTTT. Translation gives CASSPLPRTSSGELFF.

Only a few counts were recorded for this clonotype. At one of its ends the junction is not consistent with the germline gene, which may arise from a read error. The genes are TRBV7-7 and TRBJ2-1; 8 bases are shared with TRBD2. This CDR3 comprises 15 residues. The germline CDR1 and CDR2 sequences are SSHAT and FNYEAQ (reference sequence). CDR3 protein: CASSLGVAGNNEQFF. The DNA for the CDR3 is TGTGCTAGCAGCTTGGGGGTAGCGGGGAACAATGAGCAGTTCTTC.

CDR3 sequence (DNA): TGCAGTGCTAGATATACTAGTAGCGGGAGGGTCCTCTCCTACAATGAGCAGTTCTTC. Translated: CSARYTSSGRVLSYNEQFF. V usage is TRBV20-1 and J usage is TRBJ2-1, with 11 bases aligning to TRBD2. J was trimmed by 0 bases and V by 2 bases; bases with no gene match: 12. Germline CDR1 reads DFQATT; CDR2 reads SNEGSKA (reference sequence). The CDR3 length is 19 residues.

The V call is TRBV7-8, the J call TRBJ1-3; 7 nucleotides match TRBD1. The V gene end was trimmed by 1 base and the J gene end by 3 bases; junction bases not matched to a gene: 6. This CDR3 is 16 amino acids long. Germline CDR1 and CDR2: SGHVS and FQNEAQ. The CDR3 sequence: CASSLGTRGFGNTIYF. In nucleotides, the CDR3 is TGTGCCAGCAGCTTAGGCACCAGGGGGTTTGGAAACACCATATATTTT.

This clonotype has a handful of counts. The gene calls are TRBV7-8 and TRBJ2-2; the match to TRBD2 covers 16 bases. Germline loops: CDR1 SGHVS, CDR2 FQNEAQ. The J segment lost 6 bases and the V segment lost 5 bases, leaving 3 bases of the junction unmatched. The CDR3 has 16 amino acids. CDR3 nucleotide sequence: TGTGCCAGCAGCGGCGGGACTAGCGGGAGGGCCGGGGAGCTGTTTTTT. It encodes CASSGGTSGRAGELFF. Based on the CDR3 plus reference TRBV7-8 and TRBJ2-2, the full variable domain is GAGVSQSPRYKVAKRGQDVALRCDPISGHVSLFWYQQALGQGPEFLTYFQNEAQLDKSGLPSDRFFAERPEGSVSTLKIQRTQQEDSAVYLCASSGGTSGRAGELFFGEGSRLTVL.

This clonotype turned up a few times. CDR3 sequence: CASSERAGLHNSPLHF. The CDR3 DNA follows: TGTGCCAGCAGTGAAAGGGCAGGCCTTCATAATTCACCCCTCCACTTT. This rearrangement joins TRBV25-1 to TRBJ1-6; D unclear. Trimming removed 2 bases from V and 5 bases from J, with 13 bases in between. The length of the CDR3 is 16 residues. From germline, CDR1 is MGHDK and CDR2 SYGVNS.

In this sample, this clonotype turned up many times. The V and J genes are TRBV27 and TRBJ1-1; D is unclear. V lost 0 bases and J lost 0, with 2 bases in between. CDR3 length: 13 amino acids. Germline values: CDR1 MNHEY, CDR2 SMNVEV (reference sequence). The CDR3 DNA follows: TGTGCCAGCAGTTTATCGTTGAACACTGAAGCTTTCTTT. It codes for CASSLSLNTEAFF.

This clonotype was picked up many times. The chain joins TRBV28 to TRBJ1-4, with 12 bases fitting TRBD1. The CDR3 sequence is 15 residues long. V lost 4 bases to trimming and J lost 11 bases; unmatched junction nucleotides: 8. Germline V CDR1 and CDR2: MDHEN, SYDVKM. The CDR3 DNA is TGTGCCAGCAGTTCACCGGGACAGGGGGCTGATAAACTGTTTTTT. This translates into CASSSPGQGADKLFF.

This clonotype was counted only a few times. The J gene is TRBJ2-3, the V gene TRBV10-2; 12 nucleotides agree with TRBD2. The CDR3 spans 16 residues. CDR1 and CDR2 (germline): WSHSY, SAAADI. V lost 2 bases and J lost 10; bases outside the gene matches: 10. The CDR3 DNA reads TGCGCCAGCAGTGAGCCCTCTAGCGGGAGGGCGGGATCGCAGTATTTT. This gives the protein CASSEPSSGRAGSQYF.

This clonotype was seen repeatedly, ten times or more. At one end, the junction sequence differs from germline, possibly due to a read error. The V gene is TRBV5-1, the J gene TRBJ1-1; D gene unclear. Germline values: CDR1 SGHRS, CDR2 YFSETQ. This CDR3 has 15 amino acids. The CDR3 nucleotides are TGCGCCAGCAGCTTGTACGGGGTAAGGAACACTGAGGCTTTCTTT. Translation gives CASSLYGVRNTEAFF.

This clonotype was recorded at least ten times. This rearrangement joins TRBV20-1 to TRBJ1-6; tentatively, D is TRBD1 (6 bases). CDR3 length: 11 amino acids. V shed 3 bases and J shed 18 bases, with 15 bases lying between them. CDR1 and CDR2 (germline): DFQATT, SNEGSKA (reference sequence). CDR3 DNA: TGCAGTGCTAGCAGCCGGCCAGGGGACCACTTT. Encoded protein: CSASSRPGDHF.

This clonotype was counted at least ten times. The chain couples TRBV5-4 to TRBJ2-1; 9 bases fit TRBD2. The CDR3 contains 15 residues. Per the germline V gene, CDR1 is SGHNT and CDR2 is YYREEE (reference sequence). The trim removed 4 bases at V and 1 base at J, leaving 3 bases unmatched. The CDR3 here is CASSTTSGSYNEQFF. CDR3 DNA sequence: TGTGCCAGCAGCACGACTAGCGGATCCTACAATGAGCAGTTCTTC.

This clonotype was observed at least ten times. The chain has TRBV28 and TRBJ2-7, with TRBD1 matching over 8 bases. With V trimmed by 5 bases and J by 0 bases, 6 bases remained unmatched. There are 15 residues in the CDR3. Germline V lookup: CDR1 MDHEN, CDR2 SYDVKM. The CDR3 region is CASSRDRTTSYEQYF. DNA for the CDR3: TGTGCCAGCAGTCGGGACAGGACGACCTCCTACGAGCAGTACTTC. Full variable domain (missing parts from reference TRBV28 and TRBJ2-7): DVKVTQSSRYLVKRTGEKVFLECVQDMDHENMFWYRQDPGLGLRLIYFSYDVKMKEKGDIPEGYSVSREKKERFSLILESASTNQTSMYLCASSRDRTTSYEQYFGPGTRLTVT.

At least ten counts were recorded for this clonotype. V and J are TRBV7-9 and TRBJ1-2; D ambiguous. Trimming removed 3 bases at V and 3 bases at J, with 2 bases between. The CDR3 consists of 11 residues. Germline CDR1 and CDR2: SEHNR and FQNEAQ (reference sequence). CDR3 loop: CASSFDYGYTF. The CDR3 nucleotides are TGTGCCAGCAGCTTCGACTATGGCTACACCTTC.

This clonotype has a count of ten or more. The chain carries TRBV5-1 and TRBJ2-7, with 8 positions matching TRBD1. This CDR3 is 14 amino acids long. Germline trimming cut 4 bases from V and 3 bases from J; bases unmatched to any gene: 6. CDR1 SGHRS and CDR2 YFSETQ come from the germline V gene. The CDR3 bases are TGCGCCAGCAGCGGGGGACAGGTAGACTACGAGCAGTACTTC. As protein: CASSGGQVDYEQYF.

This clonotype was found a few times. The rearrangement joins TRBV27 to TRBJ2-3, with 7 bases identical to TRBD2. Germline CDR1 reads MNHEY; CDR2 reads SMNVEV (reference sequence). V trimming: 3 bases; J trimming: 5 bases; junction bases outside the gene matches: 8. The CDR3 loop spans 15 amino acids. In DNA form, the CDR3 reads TGTGCCAGCAGTTTCAGGGCTAGCGGCCTAGATACGCAGTATTTT. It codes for CASSFRASGLDTQYF.

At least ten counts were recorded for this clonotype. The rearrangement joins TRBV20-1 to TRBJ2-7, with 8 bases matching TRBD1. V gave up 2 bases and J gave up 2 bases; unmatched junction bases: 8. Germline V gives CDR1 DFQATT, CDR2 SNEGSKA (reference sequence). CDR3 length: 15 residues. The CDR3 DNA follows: TGCAGTGCTAGACAGGGGGCGACCCCAACCTACGAGCAGTACTTC. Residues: CSARQGATPTYEQYF.